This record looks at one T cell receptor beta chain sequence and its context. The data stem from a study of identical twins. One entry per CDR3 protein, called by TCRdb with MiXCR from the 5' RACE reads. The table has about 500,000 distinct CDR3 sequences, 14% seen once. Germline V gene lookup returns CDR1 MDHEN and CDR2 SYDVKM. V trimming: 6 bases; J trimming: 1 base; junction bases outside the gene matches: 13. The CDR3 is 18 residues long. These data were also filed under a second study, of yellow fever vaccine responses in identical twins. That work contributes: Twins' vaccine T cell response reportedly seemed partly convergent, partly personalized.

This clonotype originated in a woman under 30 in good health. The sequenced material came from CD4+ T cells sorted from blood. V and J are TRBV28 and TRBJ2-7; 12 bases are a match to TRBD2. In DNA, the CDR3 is TGTGCCAGCAGCGAGGGACTAGCGGGCCGCCGGGCGTCCTACGAGCAGTACTTC. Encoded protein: CASSEGLAGRRASYEQYF.